The 5 T cell receptor beta chains below all came from one sample that was sequenced in a study of post-analysis software for immune sequencing data. Whole-study results and caveats: The five TRBV segments detected at higher frequency in patients than in controls included TRBV5-6, TRBV5-1 and TRBV20-1.

Antigens for these TCRs are unknown. cDNA libraries for TCR beta contained unique molecular identifiers. TCRdb re-called the PCR reads through MiXCR, storing one row per CDR3 protein. The data show about 820,000 distinct CDR3 sequences, around 50% seen once. Specimen: blood. Receptor source: a girl between 5 and 17 years old with multiple sclerosis.

This clonotype was seen a few times. The DNA for the CDR3 is TGCGCCAGCAGCCCGCACCGGGGGGGGCCGGGGAATGAGCAGTTCTTC. Amino acid sequence: CASSPHRGGPGNEQFF. The V and J genes are TRBV4-1 and TRBJ2-1; 8 bases match TRBD2. Germline values: CDR1 MGHRA, CDR2 YSYEKL. Trimming at V came to 4 bases and at J to 7 bases, leaving 12 bases not matched to a gene. The CDR3 consists of 16 residues.

The CDR3 loop reads CSAKGGPVHTEQFF. CDR3 coding DNA: TGCAGTGCGAAGGGGGGGCCGGTTCACACTGAGCAGTTCTTC. The chain employs TRBV20-1 and TRBJ2-1, with a weak D call TRBD2 (7 bases). V dropped 6 bases and J dropped 9 bases, with 21 bases sitting between them. CDR3 length equals 14 residues. The V gene's germline CDR1 is DFQATT and CDR2 SNEGSKA (reference sequence).

V gene TRBV6-6 combines with J gene TRBJ2-7; the D gene is possibly TRBD2 (6 bases). The J call may be in error: the DNA end matches TRBJ2-5 better. In germline, CDR1 is MNHNY, CDR2 SVGAGI (reference sequence). The CDR3 is 15 residues long. The CDR3 DNA is TGTGCCAGCAGATATGGACTCTCTGGAGGGGAGACCCAGTACTTC. Its translation: CASRYGLSGGETQYF.

The rearrangement uses TRBV29-1 and TRBJ2-6; no clear D. CDR1 is SQVTM and CDR2 is ANQGSEA in the germline V gene. This CDR3 has 15 residues. Trimming pared 4 bases from V and 0 bases from J, leaving 10 bases between. The CDR3 coding sequence is TGCAGCGTTGTCCGGGTGAGCTCTGGGGCCAACGTCCTGACTTTC. Its translation: CSVVRVSSGANVLTF.

This clonotype occurred a few times. The CDR3 here is CASSLSGQNYGYTF. The CDR3 DNA reads TGTGCCAGCAGCTTATCTGGACAGAACTATGGCTACACCTTC. The chain couples TRBV7-2 to TRBJ1-2, with D possibly TRBD1 on 6 matching bases. The CDR3 is 14 amino acids. V lost 2 bases to trimming and J lost 2 bases, with 9 bases between them. From germline, CDR1 is SGHTA and CDR2 FQGNSA.